A selection of T cell receptor beta chains follows, all from one sample in a study of blood T cell repertoires in COVID-19. Some clones are missing from TCRdb's copy, which holds only in-frame ones; the method was immunoSEQ multiplex PCR. The table lists a few hundred thousand clones, 87% of them singletons. The sample taken for sequencing was peripheral blood. Source of these receptors: a woman under 30 who had recovered from COVID-19. Both conserved end residues are part of each CDR3. The D gene is left open where the match is weak. A row's size may be missing; if present it is once, few, many or a size class.

>-|TRBV11-1|TRBJ2-7|-
TGTGCCAGCAGCTTAGTGCGGTCCTACGAGCAGTACTTC
CASSLVRSYEQYF
>TRBD1|TRBV5-1|TRBJ2-7|-
TGCGCCAGCCGACCGACAGGGGGCTACGAGCAGTACTTC
CASRPTGGYEQYF
>-|TRBV7-2|TRBJ2-1|-
TGTGCCAGCAGCTTAGTGTTTTGGGAGGAAACCCGGGCCTACAATGAGCAGTTCTTC
CASSLVFWEETRAYNEQFF
>-|TRBV10-1|TRBJ2-1|-
TGCGCCAGCAGTGAAGCAGCGGCGCGGCCGGCTGAGCAGTTCTTC
CASSEAAARPAEQFF
>-|TRBV25-1|TRBJ1-6|once
TGTGCCAGCAGTGACTGGGCGGACAGCAAATATAATTCACCCCTCCACTTT
CASSDWADSKYNSPLHF
>-|TRBV6-6|TRBJ1-1|-
TGTGCCACTAGACGGGGGATGAGAACTGAAGCTTTCTTT
CATRRGMRTEAFF
>TRBD1|TRBV9|TRBJ2-5|-
TGTGCCAGCAGCGTAGAGACTGACAGGGTAACGAAAGAGACCCAGTACTTC
CASSVETDRVTKETQYF
>-|TRBV29-1|TRBJ2-7|few
TGCAGCGTTGTTACCGGGAACGAGCAGTACTTC
CSVVTGNEQYF
>TRBD1|TRBV7-9|TRBJ1-1|-
TGTGCCAGTATTACCGGGACAGCGAACACTGAAGCTTTCTTT
CASITGTANTEAFF
>-|TRBV9|TRBJ1-2|-
TGTGCCAGCAGCGGGGCAGGGCCGACTAACTATGGCTACACCTTC
CASSGAGPTNYGYTF
>TRBD1|TRBV27|TRBJ1-2|-
TGTGCCAGCAGGGGATCGACAGGGCTTTATGGCTACACCTTC
CASRGSTGLYGYTF
>TRBD1|TRBV25-1|TRBJ1-5|-
TGTGCCAGCAGTGCCGGGACAGGGCGGCAGCCCCAGCATTTT
CASSAGTGRQPQHF
>TRBD2|TRBV3-1/TRBV3-2|TRBJ2-1|-
TGTGCCAGCAGCCAAGATTTCGCGGGAGCCTACAATGAGCAGTTCTTC
CASSQDFAGAYNEQFF
>-|TRBV5-1|TRBJ1-2|-
TGCGCCAGCAGCTCTCTCCGCCAAGGGGGAAATGGCTACACCTTC
CASSSLRQGGNGYTF
>-|TRBV6-5|TRBJ2-7|-
TGTGCCAGCAGTTACAGGAGGGGCGAGCAGTACTTC
CASSYRRGEQYF
>-|TRBV5-1|TRBJ2-6|-
TGCGCCAGCAGCTTGGAAGCCCAGGGATCTTCTGGGGCCAACGTCCTGACTTTC
CASSLEAQGSSGANVLTF
>-|TRBV19|TRBJ2-1|-
TGTGCCAGTAGTATAACGGGAGTGTCCTACAATGAGCAGTTCTTC
CASSITGVSYNEQFF
>TRBD2|TRBV6-1|TRBJ2-7|-
TGTGCCAGCAGTGAAGCACCGGGACTAGCGGGAGGGCTGTTCGAGCAGTACTTC
CASSEAPGLAGGLFEQYF
>-|TRBV4-3|TRBJ1-3|-
TGCGCCAGCAGCCAAGATCTCCCAGGGTCGACTGGAAACACCATATATTTT
CASSQDLPGSTGNTIYF
>-|TRBV6-2/TRBV6-3|TRBJ2-1|-
TGTGCCAGCAGTTGGGGGGGGCATGAGCAGTTCTTC
CASSWGGHEQFF
>TRBD2|TRBV5-5|TRBJ2-5|-
TGTGCCAGCAGCTTGGGTCGGCTAGGCGGGGGGGAGACCCAGTACTTC
CASSLGRLGGGETQYF
>-|TRBV20-1|TRBJ2-7|-
TGCAGTGCTAGTTGTGGACTCCCCTCGGAGGAGCAGTACTTC
CSASCGLPSEEQYF
>-|TRBV19|TRBJ1-1|-
TGTGCCAGTAGTAAACAGACCGGGAACACTGAAGCTTTCTTT
CASSKQTGNTEAFF
>TRBD1|TRBV27|TRBJ2-1|-
TGTGCCAGCGGGGCCCTGGGGACAGGGGACAATGAGCAGTTCTTC
CASGALGTGDNEQFF
>-|TRBV20-1|TRBJ2-5|-
TGCAGTGCTAGTGACAGGAGGGAGACCCAGTACTTC
CSASDRRETQYF
>-|TRBV5-1|TRBJ2-1|-
TGCGCCAGCAGCTTGGAAGGGGTTAGTGAGCAGTTCTTC
CASSLEGVSEQFF
>TRBD2|TRBV7-2|TRBJ2-3|-
TGTGCCAGCAGAACCGGGACTAGCAATTCAGATACGCAGTATTTT
CASRTGTSNSDTQYF
>TRBD2|TRBV6-1|TRBJ2-1|-
TGTGCCAGCAGTGATCTCGCGCTAGCGGGAAAGGGGTCCTACAATGAGCAGTTCTTC
CASSDLALAGKGSYNEQFF
>-|TRBV9|TRBJ2-5|-
TGTGCCAGCAGCGTCGGGGTGCAAGAGACCCAGTACTTC
CASSVGVQETQYF
>TRBD1|TRBV19|TRBJ2-6|-
TGTGCCAGTAGTCTTGGACAGGTTCCTGGGGCCAACGTCCTGACTTTC
CASSLGQVPGANVLTF
>TRBD1|TRBV6-5|TRBJ1-5|-
TGTGCCACCCAACCGGACAGGGCTCAGCCCCAGCATTTT
CATQPDRAQPQHF
>-|TRBV12-3/TRBV12-4|TRBJ2-1|-
TGTGCCAGCAGTCCCCAATCATCTAGAAGGAAGTTCTTC
CASSPQSSRRKFF
>-|TRBV5-5|TRBJ1-4|once
TGTGCCAGCAGCCACCTCCAACTATCTGCTAATGAAAAACTGTTTTTT
CASSHLQLSANEKLFF
>TRBD1|TRBV25-1|TRBJ1-1|-
TGTGCCAGCAGTGAATCCCCCCACAGGGGTACCACTGAAGCTTTCTTT
CASSESPHRGTTEAFF
>-|TRBV29-1|TRBJ2-1|-
TGCAGCGTTGGGGACAATAATAACAATGAGCAGTTCTTC
CSVGDNNNNEQFF
>-|TRBV4-3|TRBJ1-5|-
TGCGCCAGCAGTCCCGCTCCGACAGGAAACAATCAGCCCCAGCATTTT
CASSPAPTGNNQPQHF
>-|TRBV7-2|TRBJ2-1|-
TGTGCCAGCAGCTTAGAGGGAGATATGAGCAATGAGCAGTTCTTC
CASSLEGDMSNEQFF
>-|TRBV7-9|TRBJ1-1|few
TGTGCCAGCAGCTTAGGGACAGTCCACACTGAAGCTTTCTTT
CASSLGTVHTEAFF
>-|TRBV14|TRBJ2-1|-
TGTGCCAGCAGCCAAGTGGGGCACCTCAATGAGCAGTTCTTC
CASSQVGHLNEQFF
>TRBD1|TRBV27|TRBJ2-7|once
TGTGCCAGCAGCTCAGGACAGGGGAAGGCCTACGAGCAGTACTTC
CASSSGQGKAYEQYF
>-|TRBV19|TRBJ1-1|-
TGTGCCAGTAGTATCGGTGCGGAAGCTTTCTTT
CASSIGAEAFF
>TRBD2|TRBV4-2|TRBJ2-3|once
TGTGCCAGCAGCCAAGATTCGGGGAGGGCAGATACGCAGTATTTT
CASSQDSGRADTQYF
>-|TRBV9|TRBJ1-1|-
TGTGCCAGCAGCCCTCGCGGGCTGAACACTGAAGCTTTCTTT
CASSPRGLNTEAFF
>TRBD1|TRBV7-2|TRBJ1-1|-
TGTGCCAGCAGCCAAACAGGGGGTCGTCACACTGAAGCTTTCTTT
CASSQTGGRHTEAFF
>-|TRBV9|TRBJ2-1|once
TGTGCCAGCGTACCCTTGCTCAGTACCTACAATGAGCAGTTCTTC
CASVPLLSTYNEQFF
>-|TRBV4-1|TRBJ2-4|-
TGCGCCAGCAGCCAAGATCGTACGGGAGTCAAAAACATTCAGTACTTC
CASSQDRTGVKNIQYF
>-|TRBV7-9|TRBJ1-1|-
TGTGCCAGCAGCTCGCAGACGGACTGGAGAACTGAAGCTTTCTTT
CASSSQTDWRTEAFF
>TRBD1|TRBV2|TRBJ1-5|-
TGTGCCAGCATCGTCGACAGGGGCAACAATCAGCCCCAGCATTTT
CASIVDRGNNQPQHF